This T cell receptor (beta chain) appears in the sequencing data of a study of beta chain features in type 1 diabetes. This clone was counted a few times. What was sequenced were expressed TCRB transcripts, since all of the isolated RNA had been reverse transcribed. TCRdb's copy holds only in-frame clones and misses some; the assay was immunoSEQ multiplex PCR. The sample has about 400,000 clones; approximately 12% are singletons. Material: naive CD4+ T cells from blood. The TCR originated in a man between 18 and 35 years old in good health.

The CDR3 DNA reads as TGTGCCAGCAGAGACTGGCCCGGGGAGCTGTTTTTT. Translation: CASRDWPGELFF. J is TRBJ2-2 and V is TRBV7-2; D call uncertain. With 6 bases removed from V and 6 bases from J, the gap between germline ends came to 8 bases. The CDR3 has 12 amino acids. The germline V gene has CDR1 SGHTA and CDR2 FQGNSA.